These 10 T cell receptor beta chains share one sample of origin, sequenced in a study of PD-1 blockade in classical Hodgkin lymphoma. The assay was immunoSEQ multiplex PCR, and TCRdb's table has in-frame clones only and misses some. The sample has about 58,000 clones; under 95% are singletons. Brentuximab vedotin exposure varied among the patients, all of whom had relapsed after autologous stem cell transplantation. This specimen consisted of peripheral blood mononuclear cells (PBMCs), obtained before the second cycle of nivolumab. The receptor set was obtained from a human donor with classical Hodgkin lymphoma.

The chain links TRBV7-9 to TRBJ1-2; D remains ambiguous. This CDR3 is built from 15 residues. The germline V and J ends were trimmed by 1 base and 6 bases, with 15 bases remaining between them. The germline CDR1 and CDR2 sequences are SEHNR and FQNEAQ (reference sequence). CDR3 amino acids: CASSLGDGVLHGYTF. The CDR3 nucleotides are TGTGCCAGCAGCTTAGGGGATGGGGTTCTTCATGGCTACACCTTC. Looking up the rest from reference TRBV7-9 and TRBJ1-2 gives the full variable domain: DTGVSQNPRHKITKRGQNVTFRCDPISEHNRLYWYRQTLGQGPEFLTYFQNEAQLEKSRLLSDRFSAERPKGSFSTLEIQRTEQGDSAMYLCASSLGDGVLHGYTFGSGTRLTVV.

Of note for this clone: Other DNA variants within this sample encode the same CDR3. CDR3 nucleotides: TGCGCCAGCAGCTTGGCAGGGACAGATACGCAGTATTTT. As protein: CASSLAGTDTQYF. The genes are TRBV5-1 and TRBJ2-3; a possible D gene is TRBD1 (5 bases). From germline, CDR1 is SGHRS and CDR2 YFSETQ. V was pared by 0 bases and J by 3 bases, with 5 bases between. This CDR3 has 13 amino acids.

This chain joins TRBV5-1 and TRBJ2-7, with D perhaps TRBD1 (5 bases). Germline CDR1 and CDR2: SGHRS and YFSETQ. Trimming took 0 bases from V and 6 from J, leaving 19 bases between them. The CDR3 runs 16 residues. The CDR3 nucleotides read TGCGCCAGCAGCTTGGAACCGGCAGGGTCTTCGGGCGAGCAGTACTTC. This translates into CASSLEPAGSSGEQYF.

This chain joins TRBV7-6 and TRBJ2-5, with D maybe TRBD2 (5 bases). Germline V gives CDR1 SGHVS, CDR2 FNYEAQ. The CDR3 is 13 amino acids. Trimming left V 7 bases short and J 4 bases short, with 13 bases between. In DNA form, the CDR3 reads TGTGCCAGCATCGAGGGAGTTGGAGAGACCCAGTACTTC. This encodes CASIEGVGETQYF.

The V and J genes are TRBV15 and TRBJ1-4, with D maybe TRBD1 (5 bases). The CDR3 length is 18 residues. Trimming left V 0 bases short and J 0 bases short, with 14 bases between. In germline, CDR1 is LNHNV, CDR2 YYDKDF (reference sequence). The CDR3 region has the DNA TGTGCCACCAGCAGAGAACCCCCGGGGGGAGCAACTAATGAAAAACTGTTTTTT. It specifies CATSREPPGGATNEKLFF.

The sample holds one count of this clone. This chain connects TRBV6-6 to TRBJ2-7; 8 bases are shared with TRBD2. Germline CDR1 and CDR2: MNHNY and SVGAGI (reference sequence). With 7 bases clipped from V and 4 bases from J, the junction kept 12 bases outside the gene matches. The CDR3 runs 15 residues. This chain's CDR3 is CASNRAGAAGYEQYF. For the CDR3, the DNA is TGTGCCAGCAATCGAGCGGGAGCCGCCGGATACGAGCAGTACTTC.

The CDR3 DNA reads TGTGCCAGCAGTTTATTTGTGTCAGGAGAAGGTGCCCTCCACTTT. Protein product: CASSLFVSGEGALHF. The genes are TRBV27 and TRBJ1-6; no definite D call. Between the trimmed V and J ends, which lost 1 base and 14 bases, there was a span of 18 bases. The germline gives CDR1 MNHEY, CDR2 SMNVEV (reference sequence). The CDR3 has 15 residues.

This sequence joins TRBV27 and TRBJ2-7; D gene uncertain. The CDR3 spans 14 residues. Between the trimmed V and J ends, which lost 5 bases and 4 bases, there was a span of 15 bases. Germline V gene sequence: CDR1 MNHEY, CDR2 SMNVEV (reference sequence). The DNA of the CDR3 is TGTGCCAGCAGTCCCACGCTCCCCTTATACGAGCAGTACTTC. Translating gives CASSPTLPLYEQYF.

The chain combines TRBV2 with TRBJ1-4; D unclear. The CDR3 is 13 amino acids. Germline lookup yields CDR1 SNHLY and CDR2 FYNNEI. Trimming left V 10 bases short and J 4 bases short, with 13 bases between. The CDR3, as DNA: TGTGCCACCTCCTCCGAGATTAATGAAAAACTGTTTTTT. Amino acid sequence: CATSSEINEKLFF. The full variable domain, completed using reference TRBV2 and TRBJ1-4, is EPEVTQTPSHQVTQMGQEVILRCVPISNHLYFYWYRQILGQKVEFLVSFYNNEISEKSEIFDDQFSVERPDGSNFTLKIRSTKLEDSAMYFCATSSEINEKLFFGSGTQLSVL.

The V call is TRBV15, the J call TRBJ2-2, with a possible D match to TRBD2 (5 bases). Trimming left V 0 bases short and J 0 bases short, with 11 bases between. The CDR3 is 17 amino acids. Germline V lookup: CDR1 LNHNV, CDR2 YYDKDF (reference sequence). The CDR3 coding sequence is TGTGCCACCAGCAGAGATTTCACGGGAACGAACACCGGGGAGCTGTTTTTT. It is translated as CATSRDFTGTNTGELFF.